These T cell receptor beta chains were read from a single sample in a study of T-cell reconstitution after alpha-beta-depleted transplantation in children. TCRdb recomputed calls from the PCR reads with MiXCR, one row per CDR3 protein. The sample holds approximately 350,000 distinct CDR3 sequences, roughly 17% seen once. Sequencing used PBMCs, mostly from graft donor cells, obtained 360 days after TCRalphabeta/CD19-depleted stem cell transplant. The source of these receptors is a male patient aged 2 to 9 who had a stem cell transplant for acute lymphoblastic leukemia, so the T cells may come from the graft donor. Each CDR3 is given with its conserved first and last residue.

V: TRBV10-3; CDR3: CAISTGNTEAFF
V: TRBV28; CDR3: CASSLEFSGNTIYF
V: TRBV29-1; CDR3: CSGQGTGNYGYTF
V: TRBV4-3; CDR3: CASSPVQSSYEQYF
V: TRBV13; CDR3: CASSQRTENQPQHF
V: TRBV11-2; CDR3: CASSLVLDPQQFF
V: TRBV6-1; CDR3: CASSERGRTDTQYF
V: TRBV29-1; CDR3: CSVARASVGEQYF
V: TRBV10-3; CDR3: CAISDPGRTQETQYF
V: TRBV28; CDR3: CASSFRTGTGGSYEQYF
V: TRBV10-3; CDR3: CAIMGTGNEQYF
V: TRBV4-2; CDR3: CASSQGRTRKYYEQYF
V: TRBV4-1; CDR3: CASSQNQLSTYEQYF
V: TRBV6-1; CDR3: CASSRGFAAYEQYF
V: TRBV18; CDR3: CASSPQGSFYNEQFF
V: TRBV20-1; CDR3: CSARDFKRSSYNEQFF
V: TRBV3-1; CDR3: CASSPLGQYEQYF
V: TRBV7-2; CDR3: CASSIKRARETQYF
V: TRBV20-1; CDR3: CSARSDRGTGELFF
V: TRBV15; CDR3: CATSRGGRGRPDTQYF
V: TRBV9; CDR3: CASREDRGNTQYF
V: TRBV6-2/TRBV6-3; CDR3: CASSYSAGEGNEQFF
V: TRBV20-1; CDR3: CSARAASREQYF
V: TRBV12-3/TRBV12-4; CDR3: CASSPRGGGIEAFF
V: TRBV6-5; CDR3: CASSFFLRDYLGINEQFF
V: TRBV11-2; CDR3: CASSLELAAPWADTQYF
V: TRBV6-1; CDR3: CASSSDRVDSSGNTIYF
V: TRBV5-4; CDR3: CASSSYTGSLEQFF